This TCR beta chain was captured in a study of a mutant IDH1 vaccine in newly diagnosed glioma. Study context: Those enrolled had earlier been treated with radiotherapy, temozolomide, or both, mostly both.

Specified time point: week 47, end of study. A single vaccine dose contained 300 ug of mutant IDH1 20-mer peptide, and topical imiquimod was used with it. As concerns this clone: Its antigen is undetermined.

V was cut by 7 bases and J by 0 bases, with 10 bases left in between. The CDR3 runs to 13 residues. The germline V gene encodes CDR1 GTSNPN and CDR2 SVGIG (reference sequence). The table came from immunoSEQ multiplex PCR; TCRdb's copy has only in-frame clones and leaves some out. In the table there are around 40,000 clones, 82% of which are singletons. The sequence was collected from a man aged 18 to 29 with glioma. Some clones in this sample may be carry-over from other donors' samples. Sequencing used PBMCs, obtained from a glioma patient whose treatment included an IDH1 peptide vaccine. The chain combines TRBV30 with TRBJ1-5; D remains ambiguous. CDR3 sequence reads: CAYARSSNQPQHF. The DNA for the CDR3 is TGTGCCTATGCCCGTAGTAGCAATCAGCCCCAGCATTTT.